This TCR beta chain was captured in a study of blood T cells in healthy people across ages. General study points: Estimated diversity that came from one million T cells was considered an underestimate. A roughly linear fall in TCR beta diversity per million T cells was seen with increasing age.

Total RNA was extracted at no less than 6 micrograms per sample. Concerning this clonotype itself: Its antigen remains unknown.

The CDR3 sequence is 14 residues long. Germline CDR1 and CDR2: GTSNPN and SVGIG (reference sequence). V shed 3 bases and J 6 bases; nucleotides not matched to a gene: 9. Using a J-beta primer mix together with a sample-barcoded 5' primer, a second PCR was run for about 7 to 12 cycles. Using its own MiXCR run on the 5' RACE reads, TCRdb lists one record per CDR3 protein. The table has 850,000 to 1,000,000 distinct CDR3 sequences, roughly 51% seen once. The specimen sequenced was blood. The gene calls are TRBV30 and TRBJ2-3; 7 bases align to TRBD2. The source of this sequence is a woman aged 55-70 years in good health. CDR3 nucleotides: TGTGCCTGGAGGATAGCGGGCGCGGGGGATACGCAGTATTTT. This gives the protein CAWRIAGAGDTQYF.